This T cell receptor beta chain was obtained from a study of T cells in Graves' hyperthyroidism and ophthalmopathy. This clonotype has a count of ten or more. Trimming removed 0 bases from V and 2 bases from J, with 9 bases in between. The CDR3 runs to 14 residues. Germline-derived CDR1 and CDR2 are DFQATT and SNEGSKA (reference sequence). RNA transcripts served as the template for amplifying TCR beta CDR3 regions. The HTBI primer set drove a first-round RT-PCR of the TCR CDR3. A single record per CDR3 protein comes from TCRdb applying MiXCR to the multiplex PCR reads. The sample consists of 300,000 to 350,000 distinct CDR3 sequences, approximately 22% of them appearing once.

The material sequenced was blood. This sequence was found in a woman aged 45-65 years with Graves' hyperthyroidism. The chain uses TRBV20-1 and TRBJ2-3; possibly TRBD2 for D (5 bases). The CDR3 DNA reads TGCAGTGCTAGAGATGGCGGGTCCACAGATACGCAGTATTTT. As protein: CSARDGGSTDTQYF.